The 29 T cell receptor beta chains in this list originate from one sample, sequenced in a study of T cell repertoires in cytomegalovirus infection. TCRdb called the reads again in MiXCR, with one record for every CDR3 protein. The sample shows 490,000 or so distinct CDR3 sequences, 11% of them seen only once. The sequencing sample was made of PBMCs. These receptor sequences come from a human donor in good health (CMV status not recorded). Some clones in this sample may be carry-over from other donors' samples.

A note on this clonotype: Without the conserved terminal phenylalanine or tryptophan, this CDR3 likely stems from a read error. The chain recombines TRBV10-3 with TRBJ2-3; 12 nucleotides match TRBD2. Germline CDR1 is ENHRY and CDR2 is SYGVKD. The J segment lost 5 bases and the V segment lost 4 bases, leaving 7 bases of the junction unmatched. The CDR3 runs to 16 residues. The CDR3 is CAISGASGRAVDTQYL. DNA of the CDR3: TGTGCCATCAGTGGAGCTAGCGGGAGGGCCGTAGATACGCAGTATCTT.

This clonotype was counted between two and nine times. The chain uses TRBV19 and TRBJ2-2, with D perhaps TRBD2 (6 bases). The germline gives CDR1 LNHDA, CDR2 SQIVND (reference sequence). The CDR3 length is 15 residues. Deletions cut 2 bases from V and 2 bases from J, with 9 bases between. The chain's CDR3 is CASSITGGNTGELFF. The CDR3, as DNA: TGTGCCAGTAGTATAACCGGGGGTAACACCGGGGAGCTGTTTTTT.

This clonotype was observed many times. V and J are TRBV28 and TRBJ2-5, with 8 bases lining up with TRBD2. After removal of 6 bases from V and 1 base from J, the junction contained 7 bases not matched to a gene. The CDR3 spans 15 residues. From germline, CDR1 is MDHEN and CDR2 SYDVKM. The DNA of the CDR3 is TGTGCCAGCAGCCTCGGGAGGGGGACCCAAGAGACCCAGTACTTC. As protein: CASSLGRGTQETQYF.

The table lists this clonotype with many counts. CDR3 sequence reads: CASSPPRLAGSTDTQYF. The DNA for the CDR3 is TGTGCCAGCAGCCCCCCCCGACTAGCGGGAAGCACAGATACGCAGTATTTT. The chain links TRBV7-2 to TRBJ2-3; TRBD2 aligns across 11 bases. Germline values: CDR1 SGHTA, CDR2 FQGNSA. The CDR3 spans 17 residues. The junction had 7 bases not matched to a gene; V was cut back by 5 bases and J by 0 bases.

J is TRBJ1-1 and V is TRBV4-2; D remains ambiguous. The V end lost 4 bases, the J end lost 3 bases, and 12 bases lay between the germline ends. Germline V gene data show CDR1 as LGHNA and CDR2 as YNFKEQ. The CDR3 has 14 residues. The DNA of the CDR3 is TGTGCCAGCAGCCCTGGAGATAGGCACACTGAAGCTTTCTTT. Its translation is CASSPGDRHTEAFF.

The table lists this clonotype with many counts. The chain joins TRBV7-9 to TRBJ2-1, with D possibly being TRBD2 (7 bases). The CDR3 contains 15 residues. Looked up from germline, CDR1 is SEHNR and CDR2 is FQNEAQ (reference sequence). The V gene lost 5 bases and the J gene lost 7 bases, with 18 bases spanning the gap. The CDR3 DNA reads TGTGCCAGCAGCCACCCGTCGGGGGGCCAGAATGAGCAGTTCTTC. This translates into CASSHPSGGQNEQFF.

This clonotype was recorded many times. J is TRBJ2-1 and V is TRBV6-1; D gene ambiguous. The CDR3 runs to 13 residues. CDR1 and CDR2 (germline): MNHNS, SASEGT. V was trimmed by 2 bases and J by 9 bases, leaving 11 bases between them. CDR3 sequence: CASSEIGPGEQFF. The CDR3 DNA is TGTGCCAGCAGTGAAATTGGCCCGGGTGAGCAGTTCTTC.

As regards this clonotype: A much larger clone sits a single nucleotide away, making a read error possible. The DNA for the CDR3 is TGTGTCACCAGCAGAGGAGGTTTGCTGAACACTGAAGCTTTCTTT. Translated, it gives CVTSRGGLLNTEAFF. The chain is built from TRBV15 and TRBJ1-1; D is undetermined. The germline V gene encodes CDR1 LNHNV and CDR2 YYDKDF (reference sequence). The CDR3 length is 15 residues. The variable domain in full, completed from reference TRBV15 and TRBJ1-1, reads DAMVIQNPRYQVTQFGKPVTLSCSQTLNHNVMYWYQQKSSQAPKLLFHYYDKDFNNEADTPDNFQSRRPNTSFCFLDIRSPGLGDTAMYLCVTSRGGLLNTEAFFGQGTRLTVV.

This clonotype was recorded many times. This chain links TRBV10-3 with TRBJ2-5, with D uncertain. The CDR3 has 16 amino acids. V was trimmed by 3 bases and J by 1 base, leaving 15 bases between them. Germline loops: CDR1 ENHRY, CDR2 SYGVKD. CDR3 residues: CAISDSGRTAQETQYF. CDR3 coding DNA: TGTGCCATCAGTGATTCAGGCCGGACGGCCCAAGAGACCCAGTACTTC.

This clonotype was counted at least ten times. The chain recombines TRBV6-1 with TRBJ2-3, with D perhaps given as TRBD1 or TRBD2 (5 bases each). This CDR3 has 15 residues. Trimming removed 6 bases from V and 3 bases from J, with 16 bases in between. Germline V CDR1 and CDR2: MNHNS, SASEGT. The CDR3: CASRTTGATTDTQYF. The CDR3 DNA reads TGTGCCAGCAGAACCACCGGGGCGACGACAGATACGCAGTATTTT.

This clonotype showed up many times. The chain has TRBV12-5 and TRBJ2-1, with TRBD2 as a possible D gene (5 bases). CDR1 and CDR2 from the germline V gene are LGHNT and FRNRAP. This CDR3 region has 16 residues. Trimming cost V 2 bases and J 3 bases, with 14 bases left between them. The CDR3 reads CASGLWAGENYNEQFF. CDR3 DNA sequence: TGTGCTAGTGGTTTGTGGGCCGGGGAGAACTACAATGAGCAGTTCTTC.

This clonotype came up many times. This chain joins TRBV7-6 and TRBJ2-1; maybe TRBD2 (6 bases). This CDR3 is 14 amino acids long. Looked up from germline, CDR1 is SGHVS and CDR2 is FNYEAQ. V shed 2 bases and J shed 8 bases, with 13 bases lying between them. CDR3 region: CASSLRLEGDEQFF. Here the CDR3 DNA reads TGTGCCAGCAGCTTAAGGCTGGAGGGCGATGAGCAGTTCTTC.

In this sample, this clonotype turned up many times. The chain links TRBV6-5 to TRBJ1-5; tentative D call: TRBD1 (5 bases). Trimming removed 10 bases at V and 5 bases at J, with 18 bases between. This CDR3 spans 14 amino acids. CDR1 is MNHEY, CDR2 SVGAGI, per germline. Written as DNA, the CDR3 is TGTGCCACCGGAAAGGGAAGGGGATATCAGCCCCAGCATTTT. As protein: CATGKGRGYQPQHF.

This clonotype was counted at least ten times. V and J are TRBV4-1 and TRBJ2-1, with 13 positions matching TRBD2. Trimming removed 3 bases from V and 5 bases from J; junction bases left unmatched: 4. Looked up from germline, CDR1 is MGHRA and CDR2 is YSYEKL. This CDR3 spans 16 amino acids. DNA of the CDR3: TGCGCCAGCAGCCAGACTAGCGGGGGGCGGGACAATGAGCAGTTCTTC. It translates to CASSQTSGGRDNEQFF.

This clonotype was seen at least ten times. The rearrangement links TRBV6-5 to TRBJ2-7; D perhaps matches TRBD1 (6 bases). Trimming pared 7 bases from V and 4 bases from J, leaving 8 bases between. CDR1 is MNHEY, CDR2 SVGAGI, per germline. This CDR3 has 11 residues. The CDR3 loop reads CASTRGYEQYF. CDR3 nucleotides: TGTGCCAGCACTAGGGGGTACGAGCAGTACTTC.

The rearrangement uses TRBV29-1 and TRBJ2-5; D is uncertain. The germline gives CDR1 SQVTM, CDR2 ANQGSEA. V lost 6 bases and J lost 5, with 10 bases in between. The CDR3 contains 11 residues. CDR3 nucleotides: TGCAGCGTCGGGTCGCGGGAGACCCAGTACTTC. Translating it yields CSVGSRETQYF.

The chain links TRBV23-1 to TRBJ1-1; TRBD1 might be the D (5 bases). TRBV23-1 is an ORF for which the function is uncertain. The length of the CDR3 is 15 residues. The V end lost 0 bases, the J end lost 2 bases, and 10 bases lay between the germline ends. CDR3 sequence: CASSQSGAANTEAFF. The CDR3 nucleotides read TGCGCCAGCAGTCAATCTGGGGCGGCCAACACTGAAGCTTTCTTT.

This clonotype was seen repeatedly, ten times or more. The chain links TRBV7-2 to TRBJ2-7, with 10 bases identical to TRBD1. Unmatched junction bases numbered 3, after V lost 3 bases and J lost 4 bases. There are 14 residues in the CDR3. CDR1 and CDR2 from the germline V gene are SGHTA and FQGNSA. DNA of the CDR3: TGTGCCAGCAGCTTGGACAGGGGGGATTACGAGCAGTACTTC. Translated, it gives CASSLDRGDYEQYF. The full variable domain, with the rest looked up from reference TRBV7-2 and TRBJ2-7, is GAGVSQSPSNKVTEKGKDVELRCDPISGHTALYWYRQSLGQGLEFLIYFQGNSAPDKSGLPSDRFSAERTGGSVSTLTIQRTQQEDSAVYLCASSLDRGDYEQYFGPGTRLTVT.

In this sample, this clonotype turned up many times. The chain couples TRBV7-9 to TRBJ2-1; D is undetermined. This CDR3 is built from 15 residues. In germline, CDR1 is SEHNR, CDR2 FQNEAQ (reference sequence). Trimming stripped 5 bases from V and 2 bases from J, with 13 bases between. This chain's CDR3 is CASSPGWVTYNEQFF. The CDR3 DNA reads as TGTGCCAGCAGCCCGGGCTGGGTCACCTACAATGAGCAGTTCTTC. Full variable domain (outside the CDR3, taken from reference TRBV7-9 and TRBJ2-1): DTGVSQNPRHKITKRGQNVTFRCDPISEHNRLYWYRQTLGQGPEFLTYFQNEAQLEKSRLLSDRFSAERPKGSFSTLEIQRTEQGDSAMYLCASSPGWVTYNEQFFGPGTRLTVL.

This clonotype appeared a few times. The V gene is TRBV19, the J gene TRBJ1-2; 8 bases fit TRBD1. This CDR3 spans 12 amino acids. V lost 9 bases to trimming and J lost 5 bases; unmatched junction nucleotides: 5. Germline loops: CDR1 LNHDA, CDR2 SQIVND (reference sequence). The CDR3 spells CASGQGQYGYTF. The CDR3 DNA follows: TGTGCCAGCGGACAGGGCCAATATGGCTACACCTTC.

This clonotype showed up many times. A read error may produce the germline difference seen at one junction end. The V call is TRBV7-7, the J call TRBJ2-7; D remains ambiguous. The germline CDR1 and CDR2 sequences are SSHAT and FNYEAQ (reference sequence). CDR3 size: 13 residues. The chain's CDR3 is CASSLERGVEQYF. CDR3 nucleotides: TGTGCTAGCAGCTTAGAGCGTGGGGTCGAGCAGTACTTC.

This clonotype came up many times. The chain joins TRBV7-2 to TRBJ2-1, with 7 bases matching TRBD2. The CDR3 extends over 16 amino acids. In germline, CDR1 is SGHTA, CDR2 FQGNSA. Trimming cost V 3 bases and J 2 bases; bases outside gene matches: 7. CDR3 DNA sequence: TGTGCCAGCAGCTTCGGCGGGAGTTTAACCTACAATGAGCAGTTCTTC. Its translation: CASSFGGSLTYNEQFF.

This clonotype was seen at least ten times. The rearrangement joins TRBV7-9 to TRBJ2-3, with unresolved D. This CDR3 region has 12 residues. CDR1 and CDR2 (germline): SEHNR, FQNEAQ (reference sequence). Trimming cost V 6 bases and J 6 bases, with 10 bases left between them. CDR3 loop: CASSLRRDTQYF. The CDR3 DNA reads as TGTGCCAGCAGTCTCAGGCGGGATACGCAGTATTTT.

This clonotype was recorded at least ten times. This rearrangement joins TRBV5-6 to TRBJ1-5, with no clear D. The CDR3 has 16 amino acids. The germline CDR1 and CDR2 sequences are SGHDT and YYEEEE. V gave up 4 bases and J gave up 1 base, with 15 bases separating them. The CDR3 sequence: CASSLKSTRSNQPQHF. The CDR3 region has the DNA TGTGCCAGCAGCCTCAAATCAACAAGGAGCAATCAGCCCCAGCATTTT.

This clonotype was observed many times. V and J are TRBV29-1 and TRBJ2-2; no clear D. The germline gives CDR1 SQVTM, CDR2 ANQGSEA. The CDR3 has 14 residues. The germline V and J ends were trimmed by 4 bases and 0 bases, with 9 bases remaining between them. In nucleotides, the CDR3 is TGCAGCGTTGTGGAGACACCGAACACCGGGGAGCTGTTTTTT. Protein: CSVVETPNTGELFF.

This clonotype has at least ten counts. The CDR3 sequence is CASSHAGGDRAYEQYF. In nucleotides, the CDR3 is TGCGCCAGCAGCCACGCAGGGGGAGACAGAGCCTACGAGCAGTACTTC. The rearrangement uses TRBV5-1 and TRBJ2-7; TRBD1 aligns across 7 bases. V dropped 4 bases and J dropped 2; count of bases not matched to a gene: 12. The CDR3 is 16 amino acids. Germline CDR1 and CDR2: SGHRS and YFSETQ.

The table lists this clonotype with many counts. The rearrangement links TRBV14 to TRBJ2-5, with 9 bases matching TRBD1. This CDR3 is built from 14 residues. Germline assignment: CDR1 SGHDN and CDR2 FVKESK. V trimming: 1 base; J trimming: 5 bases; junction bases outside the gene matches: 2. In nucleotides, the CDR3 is TGTGCCAGCAGCCAAGGACAGGGGGATGAGACCCAGTACTTC. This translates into CASSQGQGDETQYF. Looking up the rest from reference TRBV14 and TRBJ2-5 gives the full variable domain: EAGVTQFPSHSVIEKGQTVTLRCDPISGHDNLYWYRRVMGKEIKFLLHFVKESKQDESGMPNNRFLAERTGGTYSTLKVQPAELEDSGVYFCASSQGQGDETQYFGPGTRLLVL.

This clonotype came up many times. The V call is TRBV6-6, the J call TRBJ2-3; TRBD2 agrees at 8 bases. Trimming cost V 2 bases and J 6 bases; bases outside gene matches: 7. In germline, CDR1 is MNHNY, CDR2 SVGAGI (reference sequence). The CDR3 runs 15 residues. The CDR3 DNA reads TGTGCCAGCAGTTACCCGGGGGGGCCAGCGGATACGCAGTATTTT. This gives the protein CASSYPGGPADTQYF.

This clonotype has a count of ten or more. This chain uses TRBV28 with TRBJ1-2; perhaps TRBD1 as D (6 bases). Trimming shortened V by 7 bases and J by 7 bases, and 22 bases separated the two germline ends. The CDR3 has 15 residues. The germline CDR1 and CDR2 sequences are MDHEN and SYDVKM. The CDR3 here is CASNFRQVRPAGYTF. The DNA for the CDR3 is TGTGCCAGCAACTTTAGACAGGTCCGCCCTGCTGGCTACACCTTC.